This T cell receptor (beta chain) was documented in a study of T cell changes during pregnancy in multiple sclerosis. Libraries were prepared by immunoSEQ multiplex PCR; TCRdb keeps only in-frame clonotypes and omits some of them. The table has tens of thousands of clones, 85% to 95% seen once. Trimming left V 8 bases short and J 7 bases short, with 12 bases between. The CDR3 runs to 11 residues. From germline, CDR1 is SEHNR and CDR2 FQNEAQ (reference sequence). Sample: peripheral blood, taken in the third trimester of pregnancy. This TCR derives from a female donor in good health, enrolled as a control in a pregnancy study. The gene calls are TRBV7-9 and TRBJ2-7; TRBD2 is a possible D gene (6 bases). CDR3 loop: CASGGGWEQYF. CDR3 DNA sequence: TGTGCCAGCGGTGGGGGGTGGGAGCAGTACTTC.